The 3 T cell receptor beta chains presented below share a single source sample, sequenced in a study of CD8+ T cells in alopecia areata. Sequencing relied on a cDNA template that was reverse transcribed from extracted RNA. Sequenced by immunoSEQ multiplex PCR; TCRdb stores in-frame clones only, minus some. The sample has roughly 110,000 clones, roughly three fifths seen once; the top ten hold 12%. Treatment in this sample: oral pan-JAK inhibitor, 5-10 mg twice daily. The source material was CD8+ T cells sorted from blood, sampled at week 24, from a patient treated with tofacitinib. Source of these receptors: a human donor with alopecia areata.

A remark on this clone: Other nucleotide sequences in the sample specify the same CDR3. This chain joins TRBV30 and TRBJ1-1; no clear D. CDR3 length: 11 residues. Between the trimmed V and J ends, which lost 1 base and 8 bases, there was a span of 8 bases. Germline V CDR1 and CDR2: GTSNPN, SVGIG (reference sequence). CDR3 protein: CAWSEGLEAFF. For the CDR3, the DNA is TGTGCCTGGAGTGAGGGATTAGAAGCTTTCTTT.

The genes are TRBV7-9 and TRBJ2-4; 10 positions agree with TRBD2. This CDR3 has 14 residues. V was clipped by 5 bases and J by 8 bases; unmatched bases: 6. Germline V gene sequence: CDR1 SEHNR, CDR2 FQNEAQ (reference sequence). For the CDR3, the DNA is TGTGCCAGCAGCCTAAGCGGGGGGGCGGACATTCAGTACTTC. This gives the protein CASSLSGGADIQYF.

This chain joins TRBV5-6 and TRBJ1-5; 7 bases fit TRBD1. After removal of 3 bases from V and 3 bases from J, the junction contained 6 bases not matched to a gene. The length of the CDR3 is 15 residues. Germline V CDR1 and CDR2: SGHDT, YYEEEE. The CDR3 protein is CASSSMTGHNQPQHF. The CDR3 DNA reads as TGTGCCAGCAGCTCGATGACAGGGCACAATCAGCCCCAGCATTTT.